A single sample is the source of the 18 T cell receptor beta chains below, sequenced in a study of blood T cell repertoires in COVID-19. Measured with immunoSEQ multiplex PCR; TCRdb has only the in-frame clones, and not every one. This table has under 200,000 clones, more than 75% appearing once. Input material: peripheral blood. These receptors originate from a man aged 45-65 years who had recovered from COVID-19.

This chain links TRBV7-2 with TRBJ2-3; D ambiguous. Trimming removed 1 base from V and 4 bases from J, with 15 bases in between. Germline V CDR1 and CDR2: SGHTA, FQGNSA. The CDR3 runs 16 residues. CDR3: CASSLVSLYSADTQYF. In nucleotides, the CDR3 is TGTGCCAGCAGCTTAGTTTCCCTCTACTCCGCAGATACGCAGTATTTT. Together with reference TRBV7-2 and TRBJ2-3, the CDR3 gives the full variable domain: GAGVSQSPSNKVTEKGKDVELRCDPISGHTALYWYRQSLGQGLEFLIYFQGNSAPDKSGLPSDRFSAERTGGSVSTLTIQRTQQEDSAVYLCASSLVSLYSADTQYFGPGTRLTVL.

This chain joins TRBV6-1 and TRBJ2-7; 7 bases are shared with TRBD1. The J segment lost 2 bases and the V segment lost 1 base, leaving 5 bases of the junction unmatched. The germline gives CDR1 MNHNS, CDR2 SASEGT. The CDR3 spans 15 residues. In nucleotides, the CDR3 is TGTGCCAGCAGTGAAGAGGGTGGGACAGCCTACGAGCAGTACTTC. Its translation is CASSEEGGTAYEQYF.

V and J are TRBV3-1 (or the pseudogene TRBV3-2) and TRBJ2-7, with D maybe TRBD1 (6 bases). This CDR3 has 16 amino acids. V gave up 0 bases and J gave up 4 bases, with 16 bases separating them. CDR1 is LGHDT, CDR2 YNNKEL, per germline (reference sequence). The CDR3 region has the DNA TGTGCCAGCAGCCAAGAGTCTCGGCAGGGGTCTTACGAGCAGTACTTC. Translated: CASSQESRQGSYEQYF.

This clone has more than one count but fewer than ten. The chain couples TRBV7-8 to TRBJ2-7; D call uncertain. The V gene lost 1 base and the J gene lost 3 bases, with 13 bases spanning the gap. This CDR3 is 15 amino acids long. CDR1 SGHVS and CDR2 FQNEAQ come from the germline V gene. Here the CDR3 reads CASSLVASSDYEQYF. For the CDR3, the DNA is TGTGCCAGCAGCTTAGTAGCTAGTTCGGACTACGAGCAGTACTTC.

The chain carries TRBV7-9 and TRBJ1-3, with no clear D. V was clipped by 1 base and J by 0 bases, with 10 bases between them. Germline CDR1 SEHNR, CDR2 FQNEAQ (reference sequence). The CDR3 sequence is 16 residues long. CDR3 sequence: CASSLEGALSGNTIYF. The CDR3 DNA sequence: TGTGCCAGCAGCTTAGAGGGAGCTCTCTCTGGAAACACCATATATTTT.

This rearrangement joins TRBV27 to TRBJ1-2; no clear D gene. The CDR3 consists of 14 residues. CDR1 MNHEY and CDR2 SMNVEV come from the germline V gene (reference sequence). V lost 6 bases and J 0 bases, leaving 11 bases between the germline ends. The CDR3 spells CASSPGGSNYGYTF. In nucleotides, the CDR3 is TGTGCCAGCAGCCCAGGAGGGTCTAACTATGGCTACACCTTC.

V is TRBV4-3 and J is TRBJ1-5; 7 nucleotides match TRBD1. The CDR3 length is 16 residues. The V gene end was trimmed by 0 bases and the J gene end by 2 bases; junction bases not matched to a gene: 4. Germline lookup yields CDR1 LGHNA and CDR2 YSLEER. The CDR3 nucleotides are TGCGCCAGCAGCCAAGACTTTGACAGGGGCAATCAGCCCCAGCATTTT. Its translation is CASSQDFDRGNQPQHF.

This chain connects TRBV4-1 to TRBJ1-4, with 7 bases matching TRBD1. CDR1 and CDR2 (germline): MGHRA, YSYEKL. The CDR3 runs to 16 residues. J gave up 4 bases and V 0 bases, and 5 bases lay outside the gene matches. CDR3 amino acids: CASSQDEGAVNEKLFF. CDR3 bases: TGCGCCAGCAGCCAAGATGAGGGGGCGGTTAATGAAAAACTGTTTTTT.

This clone was seen once. This chain uses TRBV19 with TRBJ2-1; 10 bases line up with TRBD1. With 5 bases clipped from V and 8 bases from J, the junction kept 12 bases outside the gene matches. This CDR3 is built from 16 residues. In germline, CDR1 is LNHDA, CDR2 SQIVND (reference sequence). CDR3 residues: CASSVAGTGALDEQFF. The DNA for the CDR3 is TGTGCCAGTAGTGTTGCCGGGACAGGGGCTTTGGATGAGCAGTTCTTC.

The chain uses TRBV9 and TRBJ2-7; weak D call: TRBD2 (6 bases). CDR3 length equals 17 residues. Germline V gene sequence: CDR1 SGDLS, CDR2 YYNGEE. The V end lost 6 bases, the J end lost 3 bases, and 25 bases lay between the germline ends. CDR3 amino acids: CASTQDQGGIRNYEQYF. The CDR3 bases are TGTGCCAGCACCCAGGACCAGGGCGGGATTCGGAACTACGAGCAGTACTTC.

The chain employs TRBV3-1 (or the pseudogene TRBV3-2) and TRBJ2-3, with TRBD2 as a possible D gene (5 bases). Trimming removed 8 bases from V and 6 bases from J, with 12 bases in between. Germline-derived CDR1 and CDR2 are LGHDT and YNNKEL (reference sequence). The CDR3 runs 12 residues. The CDR3 DNA follows: TGTGCCAGCGGAGGCCCCACGGATACGCAGTATTTT. Its translation is CASGGPTDTQYF.

CDR3 DNA: TGTGCCAGCAGCCCCTTTCTTAATCAGCCCCAGCATTTT. It codes for CASSPFLNQPQHF. The J gene is TRBJ1-5, the V gene TRBV7-2; D remains unclear. Germline loops: CDR1 SGHTA, CDR2 FQGNSA. This CDR3 spans 13 amino acids. The germline V and J ends were trimmed by 5 bases and 4 bases, with 9 bases remaining between them. Full variable domain (outside the CDR3, taken from reference TRBV7-2 and TRBJ1-5): GAGVSQSPSNKVTEKGKDVELRCDPISGHTALYWYRQSLGQGLEFLIYFQGNSAPDKSGLPSDRFSAERTGGSVSTLTIQRTQQEDSAVYLCASSPFLNQPQHFGDGTRLSIL.

The chain couples TRBV6-1 to TRBJ1-3; 7 bases match TRBD1. Trimming cost V 3 bases and J 2 bases; bases outside gene matches: 4. The germline gives CDR1 MNHNS, CDR2 SASEGT. This CDR3 has 15 residues. The DNA of the CDR3 is TGTGCCAGCAGTGAGCCGGGACAGCCTGGAAACACCATATATTTT. This encodes CASSEPGQPGNTIYF.

The chain links TRBV28 to TRBJ2-3; 10 bases are shared with TRBD1. CDR1 is MDHEN, CDR2 SYDVKM, per germline. The V gene end was trimmed by 4 bases and the J gene end by 3 bases; junction bases not matched to a gene: 4. There are 15 residues in the CDR3. The DNA for the CDR3 is TGTGCCAGCAGTTCCCGGGACAGGGGTACAGATACGCAGTATTTT. Amino acids: CASSSRDRGTDTQYF.

The gene calls are TRBV7-2 and TRBJ1-2, with a possible D match to TRBD1 (5 bases). The CDR3 contains 14 residues. Germline CDR1 and CDR2: SGHTA and FQGNSA. Trimming removed 0 bases at V and 5 bases at J, with 10 bases between. CDR3 sequence: CASSLARTGYGYTF. The CDR3 DNA is TGTGCCAGCAGCTTAGCCCGCACAGGATATGGCTACACCTTC. Filled out from reference TRBV7-2 and TRBJ1-2, the complete variable domain reads GAGVSQSPSNKVTEKGKDVELRCDPISGHTALYWYRQSLGQGLEFLIYFQGNSAPDKSGLPSDRFSAERTGGSVSTLTIQRTQQEDSAVYLCASSLARTGYGYTFGSGTRLTVV.

The chain recombines TRBV4-2 with TRBJ1-2; tentative D call: TRBD1 (6 bases). Trimming removed 4 bases from V and 0 bases from J, with 15 bases in between. CDR3 length: 16 residues. The germline V gene encodes CDR1 LGHNA and CDR2 YNFKEQ. The CDR3 is CASSPSTGSPNYGYTF. CDR3 sequence (DNA): TGTGCCAGCAGCCCATCAACAGGGTCCCCTAACTATGGCTACACCTTC.

V is TRBV20-1 and J is TRBJ1-1, with D perhaps matching TRBD1 (5 bases). The germline V gene encodes CDR1 DFQATT and CDR2 SNEGSKA (reference sequence). There are 11 residues in the CDR3. V lost 7 bases, J lost 4 bases, and 10 bases lay in between. This chain's CDR3 is CSGRRGTEAFF. DNA of the CDR3: TGCAGTGGGAGGAGGGGCACTGAAGCTTTCTTT.

A remark on this clone: The sample holds other DNA sequences that translate to the same CDR3. V gene TRBV27 combines with J gene TRBJ2-1; 12 nucleotides align to TRBD2. The CDR3 loop spans 15 amino acids. Losses at the gene ends were 5 bases for V and 4 bases for J; bases not matched to a gene: 3. The germline V gene encodes CDR1 MNHEY and CDR2 SMNVEV (reference sequence). In nucleotides, the CDR3 is TGTGCCAGCAGTCCTGGGACTAGCGGGTACAATGAGCAGTTCTTC. Protein sequence: CASSPGTSGYNEQFF.